These T cell receptor beta chains were read from a single sample in a study of blood T cell repertoires in COVID-19. The method was immunoSEQ multiplex PCR; TCRdb's version includes in-frame clones alone and lacks a portion of them. Among about 150,000 clones listed, about 86% were seen once. Sample: peripheral blood. These receptors came from an older woman who had recovered from COVID-19. Both conserved end residues are part of each CDR3. Each record gives: clone size, V gene, J gene, D gene, CDR3 protein, CDR3 DNA. D genes are given only for firm matches. Clone size is stated in some rows and not others, as once, few, many or a class when expanded.

.,TRBV18,TRBJ1-5,TRBD1,CASSPTGTGVGDQPQHF,TGTGCCAGCTCACCTACCGGGACAGGGGTGGGGGATCAGCCCCAGCATTTT
.,TRBV30,TRBJ1-5,.,CAWSGDTQPQHF,TGTGCCTGGAGTGGGGACACACAGCCCCAGCATTTT
.,TRBV4-1,TRBJ1-4,.,CASSQVVEANEKLFF,TGCGCCAGCAGCCAAGTGGTAGAGGCGAATGAAAAACTGTTTTTT
once,TRBV19,TRBJ2-7,TRBD2,CATTGGSGLAVYEQYF,TGTGCCACCACCGGGGGGTCGGGGTTGGCGGTCTACGAGCAGTACTTC
.,TRBV6-5,TRBJ2-1,TRBD1,CASSYPGQGRYEQFF,TGTGCCAGCAGTTACCCGGGACAGGGGCGCTATGAGCAGTTCTTC
.,TRBV10-3,TRBJ2-1,TRBD2,CAIETHHGGNEQFF,TGTGCCATAGAAACACATCACGGGGGGAATGAGCAGTTCTTC
.,TRBV5-1,TRBJ1-1,TRBD1,CASSPWGQANTEAFF,TGCGCCAGCAGCCCGTGGGGACAGGCAAACACTGAAGCTTTCTTT
.,TRBV4-1,TRBJ2-3,TRBD2,CASSPKRGLAGVASTDTQYF,TGCGCCAGCAGCCCTAAGCGGGGACTAGCGGGGGTAGCGAGCACAGATACGCAGTATTTT
.,TRBV7-2,TRBJ2-7,.,CASSSAAGYEQYF,TGTGCCAGCAGCTCAGCAGCGGGCTACGAGCAGTACTTC
.,TRBV7-2,TRBJ2-4,TRBD2,CASSSGLAGGPHPDF,TGTGCCAGCAGCTCGGGACTAGCGGGAGGGCCCCATCCGGACTTC
.,TRBV19,TRBJ2-1,.,CASSIGGNNEQFF,TGTGCCAGTAGTATTGGGGGGAACAATGAGCAGTTCTTC
once,TRBV3-1/TRBV3-2,TRBJ2-2,.,CASSPQGPGELFF,TGTGCCAGCAGCCCCCAGGGGCCCGGGGAGCTGTTTTTT
.,TRBV3-1/TRBV3-2,TRBJ1-1,.,CASSQDYEDTEAFF,TGTGCCAGCAGCCAAGACTACGAGGACACTGAAGCTTTCTTT
.,TRBV6-1,TRBJ1-3,.,CASSVTLGESGNTIYF,TGTGCCAGCAGTGTTACCCTCGGGGAGTCTGGAAACACCATATATTTT
.,TRBV4-1,TRBJ1-2,TRBD1,CASSQGTGVYGYTF,TGCGCCAGCAGCCAGGGGACAGGGGTGTATGGCTACACCTTC
.,TRBV30,TRBJ1-2,.,CAWRRIPNYGYTF,TGTGCCTGGAGGAGGATACCCAACTATGGCTACACCTTC
.,TRBV9,TRBJ1-2,.,CASSPNPGYGYTF,TGTGCCAGCAGCCCCAACCCGGGCTATGGCTACACCTTC
.,TRBV28,TRBJ1-2,.,CASTSWGQEGYGYTF,TGTGCCAGCACTTCGTGGGGGCAGGAAGGCTATGGCTACACCTTC
few,TRBV7-8,TRBJ1-1,TRBD1,CASSYGQGPWVAEAFF,TGTGCCAGCAGCTACGGACAGGGCCCCTGGGTGGCTGAAGCTTTCTTT
.,TRBV13,TRBJ2-5,TRBD2,CASSPPLAGGKETEYF,TGTGCCAGCAGCCCTCCACTAGCGGGAGGGAAAGAGACCGAGTACTTC
.,TRBV6-2/TRBV6-3,TRBJ1-2,.,CASSYSGRGTHGYTF,TGTGCCAGCAGTTACTCCGGTAGGGGCACACATGGCTACACCTTC
.,TRBV2,TRBJ2-7,.,CASSDRGVEQYF,TGTGCCAGCAGTGATCGCGGGGTCGAGCAGTACTTC
many,TRBV28,TRBJ1-2,.,CASSFGGGYGYTF,TGTGCCAGCAGTTTTGGGGGAGGCTATGGCTACACCTTC
.,TRBV4-2,TRBJ2-3,TRBD2,CASSQEVRPSGRAIPPDTQYF,TGTGCCAGCAGCCAAGAGGTCCGGCCTAGCGGGAGGGCCATTCCCCCAGATACGCAGTATTTT
few,TRBV7-2,TRBJ2-2,.,CASSFGPAGLNTGELFF,TGTGCCAGCAGCTTTGGGCCAGCGGGCTTAAACACCGGGGAGCTGTTTTTT
.,TRBV4-3,TRBJ2-7,TRBD2,CASSPRGASGSYEQYF,TGCGCCAGCAGCCCTAGGGGTGCTAGCGGCTCCTACGAGCAGTACTTC
few,TRBV28,TRBJ2-2,TRBD2,CASSPRRGEGGGELFF,TGTGCCAGCAGTCCCCGAAGAGGGGAGGGTGGCGGGGAGCTGTTTTTT
.,TRBV5-1,TRBJ1-1,TRBD1,CASTDPQGAWTEAFF,TGCGCCAGCACCGACCCACAGGGGGCGTGGACTGAAGCTTTCTTT
.,TRBV7-2,TRBJ2-7,.,CASSLWSAGTYEQYF,TGTGCCAGCAGCTTATGGTCGGCAGGGACCTACGAGCAGTACTTC
.,TRBV7-9,TRBJ2-5,.,CASSATGRETQYF,TGTGCCAGCAGCGCCACAGGGCGGGAGACCCAGTACTTC
few,TRBV10-3,TRBJ2-1,.,CAITPGHGFSHNEQFF,TGTGCCATCACTCCGGGACACGGTTTTTCCCACAATGAGCAGTTCTTC
.,TRBV5-1,TRBJ2-7,TRBD2,CASSPGTSGGGEQYF,TGCGCCAGCAGCCCGGGGACTAGCGGGGGCGGCGAGCAGTACTTC
.,TRBV15,TRBJ2-7,TRBD1,CATSRREGQGSEQYF,TGTGCCACCAGCCGGAGAGAGGGACAGGGGTCCGAGCAGTACTTC
.,TRBV18,TRBJ1-1,TRBD1,CASSPPQGESPEAFF,TGTGCCAGCTCACCGCCACAGGGGGAATCACCTGAAGCTTTCTTT
.,TRBV11-3,TRBJ2-6,.,CASSPNSGANVLTF,TGTGCCAGCAGCCCAAACTCTGGGGCCAACGTCCTGACTTTC
few,TRBV9,TRBJ1-4,.,CASAGDPGEKLFF,TGTGCCAGCGCGGGGGACCCAGGTGAAAAACTGTTTTTT
once,TRBV2,TRBJ2-4,TRBD1,CASSDRTGGDIQYF,TGTGCCAGCAGTGACCGGACAGGGGGCGACATTCAGTACTTC
.,TRBV9,TRBJ2-2,.,CASSVGELGTGELFF,TGTGCCAGCAGCGTAGGGGAGTTGGGCACCGGGGAGCTGTTTTTT
.,TRBV30,TRBJ2-7,.,CAWVPALVGYEQYF,TGTGCCTGGGTTCCCGCCCTAGTTGGCTACGAGCAGTACTTC
.,TRBV2,TRBJ2-3,TRBD2,CASRGGASGRLSTDTQYF,TGTGCCAGCAGGGGGGGGGCTAGCGGGAGGCTTAGCACAGATACGCAGTATTTT
.,TRBV5-1,TRBJ1-1,.,CASSPLKAVGGNTEAFF,TGCGCCAGCAGCCCACTAAAGGCGGTGGGGGGGAACACTGAAGCTTTCTTT
.,TRBV11-3,TRBJ2-5,.,CASSPYSQETQYF,TGTGCCAGCAGCCCCTATTCCCAAGAGACCCAGTACTTC
.,TRBV11-2,TRBJ1-6,TRBD1,CASSVTGTGDSPLHF,TGTGCCAGCAGCGTCACCGGGACAGGAGATTCACCCCTCCACTTT
.,TRBV28,TRBJ2-5,.,CASSLRQTLGGETQYF,TGTGCCAGCAGTTTACGCCAGACCCTGGGGGGAGAGACCCAGTACTTC
.,TRBV27,TRBJ2-1,TRBD2,CASWTSGFSSYNEQFF,TGTGCCAGCTGGACTAGCGGATTCAGCTCCTACAATGAGCAGTTCTTC
few,TRBV7-8,TRBJ1-5,.,CASSPTGGGGQPQHF,TGTGCCAGCAGCCCCACGGGGGGTGGGGGTCAGCCCCAGCATTTT
few,TRBV7-9,TRBJ2-3,.,CASSLVSGQQYF,TGTGCCAGCAGCTTAGTTTCCGGACAGCAGTATTTT
.,TRBV19,TRBJ1-3,.,CASSGQTFSGNTIYF,TGTGCCAGTAGTGGACAGACTTTCTCTGGAAACACCATATATTTT